This T cell receptor beta chain was retrieved from a study of identical twins. TCRdb re-analysed the 5' RACE reads in MiXCR, keeping a single row per CDR3 protein. The sample lists some 240,000 distinct CDR3 sequences, roughly a tenth occurring once. The CDR3 is 17 residues long. Trimming took 3 bases from V and 2 from J; bases not matched to a gene: 12. Germline values: CDR1 SGHDT, CDR2 YYEEEE. This clonotype was sampled from a man aged 45 to 65 in good health. This chain connects TRBV5-6 to TRBJ2-5; the match to TRBD1 covers 8 bases. The sequenced sample consisted of memory T cells sorted from blood. For the CDR3, the DNA is TGTGCCAGCAGCTCCCCTTGGCAGGGGGCTAGGCAAGAGACCCAGTACTTC. The encoded protein is CASSSPWQGARQETQYF.